Listed below are T cell receptor beta chains from one sample, sequenced in a study of Graves' ophthalmopathy and Graves' hyperthyroidism. Each CDR3 protein is one row after TCRdb ran MiXCR on the multiplex PCR reads. Here the sample spans 450,000 or so distinct CDR3 sequences, 14% being singletons. The sequencing sample was made of blood. The receptor source for this set is a woman aged 25-40 years with Graves' ophthalmopathy. The CDR3 runs from the conserved cysteine through the conserved F or W. Each record gives: clone size, D gene, J gene, V gene, CDR3 protein, CDR3 DNA. D genes are given only for firm matches. Expanded clones are given a class, and other clones once, few, many or no size at all.

few . TRBJ2-7 TRBV24-1 CATSQGKPYEQYF TGTGCCACCAGTCAGGGTAAACCCTACGAGCAGTACTTC
few . TRBJ2-7 TRBV20-1 CSARGPGMYEQYF TGCAGTGCTAGAGGGCCGGGGATGTATGAGCAGTACTTC
many TRBD1 TRBJ2-7 TRBV5-1 CASRLGTGGAYEQYF TGCGCCAGCAGGCTAGGGACAGGGGGAGCCTACGAGCAGTACTTC
many . TRBJ2-7 TRBV20-1 CSARESYEQYF TGCAGTGCTAGGGAGAGTTACGAGCAGTACTTC
. . TRBJ1-1 TRBV6-5 CAISYSGDNTEACF TGTGCCATCAGTTACTCGGGGGATAACACTGAAGCTTGCTTT
many . TRBJ2-7 TRBV24-1 CATSSGGSSSYEQYF TGTGCCACCAGCTCCGGGGGCAGTTCCTCCTACGAGCAGTACTTC
many . TRBJ2-7 TRBV3-1 CASSHVASYEQYF TGTGCCAGCAGCCATGTCGCCTCCTACGAGCAGTACTTC
many TRBD1 TRBJ1-2 TRBV6-2/TRBV6-3 CASNRDRGNGYTF TGTGCCAGCAATCGGGACAGGGGGAATGGCTACACCTTC
many . TRBJ2-6 TRBV12-3/TRBV12-4 CASSPWVKGANVLTF TGTGCCAGCAGTCCTTGGGTGAAAGGGGCCAACGTCCTGACTTTC
many . TRBJ2-7 TRBV10-3 CAISESGVLQYF TGTGCCATCAGTGAGTCAGGGGTGCTCCAGTACTTC
many TRBD1 TRBJ2-2 TRBV7-6 CASSHRQGPGELFF TGTGCCAGCAGCCACCGACAGGGCCCCGGGGAGCTGTTTTTT
few . TRBJ2-2 TRBV7-8 CASSLRRASPTGELFF TGTGCCAGCAGCCTGAGGAGGGCAAGTCCCACCGGGGAGCTGTTTTTT
many . TRBJ1-5 TRBV6-1 CASSSDWRVNQPQHF TGTGCCAGCAGCAGTGACTGGCGGGTGAATCAGCCCCAGCATTTT
many . TRBJ1-5 TRBV15 CATSRDPRFSNQPQHF TGTGCCACCAGCAGAGATCCGAGGTTTAGCAATCAGCCCCAGCATTTT
. TRBD1 TRBJ2-7 TRBV28 CASSPGTGTPEQYF TGTGCCAGCAGTCCCGGGACAGGGACCCCCGAGCAGTACTTC
many . TRBJ1-1 TRBV5-1 CASSLQGERTEAFF TGCGCCAGCAGCCTACAGGGAGAAAGAACTGAAGCTTTCTTT
few . TRBJ1-5 TRBV7-2 CASSLWGGEQPQHF TGTGCCAGCAGCTTATGGGGCGGGGAACAGCCCCAGCATTTT
. . TRBJ2-5 TRBV27 CASSEEGKTQYF TGTGCCAGCAGTGAGGAGGGGAAGACCCAGTACTTC
many . TRBJ2-5 TRBV3-1 CASSQFTSGTQYF TGTGCCAGCAGCCAATTTACATCGGGGACCCAGTACTTC
many . TRBJ2-2 TRBV11-2 CASSALMKPGELFF TGTGCCAGCAGCGCCCTCATGAAGCCCGGGGAGCTGTTTTTT
many . TRBJ2-2 TRBV6-1 CASSQQGGELFF TGTGCCAGCAGTCAACAGGGCGGGGAGCTGTTTTTT
many . TRBJ1-5 TRBV6-1 CASSDRSEQPQHF TGTGCCAGCAGTGATCGGTCCGAGCAGCCCCAGCATTTT
many . TRBJ1-3 TRBV7-8 CATQSVFGNTIYF TGTGCCACCCAGTCCGTTTTTGGAAACACCATATATTTT
many . TRBJ1-1 TRBV6-8 CAIENTEAFF TGTGCCATCGAAAACACTGAAGCTTTCTTT
many . TRBJ1-3 TRBV29-1 CSVVVFAAGNTIYF TGCAGCGTTGTCGTGTTTGCGGCTGGAAACACCATATATTTT
many . TRBJ2-7 TRBV20-1 CSARDGRHYEQYF TGCAGTGCTAGGGATGGACGACACTACGAGCAGTACTTC
many . TRBJ1-5 TRBV20-1 CSAWRGSQPQHF TGCAGTGCTTGGCGTGGGAGTCAGCCCCAGCATTTT
many TRBD1 TRBJ2-7 TRBV10-3 CAIGDRDTSKQYF TGTGCCATCGGGGACAGGGACACCTCGAAGCAGTACTTC
. . TRBJ2-2 TRBV6-1 CASNLGRRSGELFF TGTGCCAGCAACTTGGGACGGCGGTCCGGGGAGCTGTTTTTT
many . TRBJ1-2 TRBV6-5 CATGTGYPYGYTF TGTGCCACTGGGACGGGATATCCCTATGGCTACACCTTC
. . TRBJ1-1 TRBV4-2 CASSQSSRGVKNTEAFF TGTGCCAGCAGCCAATCCTCCCGGGGGGTGAAGAACACTGAAGCTTTCTTT
. TRBD1 TRBJ2-7 TRBV5-1 CASSWTGGGYEQYF TGCGCCAGCAGCTGGACAGGGGGGGGATACGAGCAGTACTTC
. TRBD2 TRBJ2-5 TRBV7-8 CASSFIPPGLAGVQKTQYF TGTGCCAGCAGCTTTATCCCCCCAGGACTAGCGGGGGTTCAAAAGACCCAGTACTTC
many . TRBJ2-7 TRBV7-2 CASSPAPNEQYF TGTGCCAGCAGCCCGGCCCCCAACGAGCAGTACTTC
many . TRBJ1-5 TRBV2 CASSEPRGNQPQHF TGTGCCAGCAGTGAACCCCGAGGCAATCAGCCCCAGCATTTT
many TRBD2 TRBJ2-7 TRBV9 CASSVSVGLADSSYEQYF TGTGCCAGCAGCGTATCAGTCGGACTAGCGGATAGCTCCTACGAGCAGTACTTC
once . TRBJ2-5 TRBV2 CASALDVAQYF TGTGCCAGCGCCCTCGACGTGGCCCAGTACTTC
. TRBD1 TRBJ2-7 TRBV11-1 CASSYGTGEYEQYF TGTGCCAGCAGCTATGGGACAGGGGAATACGAGCAGTACTTC
many . TRBJ2-5 TRBV27 CASSPLGWETQYF TGTGCCAGCAGTCCTTTGGGATGGGAGACCCAGTACTTC
many TRBD2 TRBJ2-2 TRBV7-6 CASSLTSGPLVTGELFF TGTGCCAGCAGCTTAACTAGCGGGCCGTTAGTTACCGGGGAGCTGTTTTTT
many TRBD1 TRBJ1-2 TRBV27 CASSRTGGASNYGYTF TGTGCCAGCAGTAGGACAGGGGGCGCTTCCAACTATGGCTACACCTTC
. TRBD1 TRBJ1-5 TRBV6-2/TRBV6-3 CASSYSDRGRYSNQPQHF TGTGCCAGCAGTTACTCGGACAGGGGCCGGTATAGCAATCAGCCCCAGCATTTT
few . TRBJ2-2 TRBV18 CASSPWVDTGELFF TGTGCCAGCTCACCCTGGGTGGACACCGGGGAGCTGTTTTTT
many . TRBJ2-7 TRBV20-1 CSALQHRGGYEQYF TGCAGTGCCCTTCAGCACCGGGGAGGCTACGAGCAGTACTTC
many TRBD1 TRBJ2-2 TRBV6-1 CASSETGTGQFGELFF TGTGCCAGCAGTGAAACGGGGACAGGGCAATTCGGGGAGCTGTTTTTT